This TCR beta chain was sequenced for a study of blood T cell repertoires in COVID-19. Study-level information: There were acute and convalescent COVID-19 samples, and they came from the United States, Italy and Spain. T cells, B-cell-depleted T cells, or PBMCs provided the cDNA or gDNA that served as material.

Authors' methods: Reference gene primer amplification in the assay estimated nucleated cell counts. Clones were sequenced by immunoSEQ multiplex PCR, and TCRdb holds only the in-frame ones, with some missing. V, J and clone size are taken as reported in that table, and D and trimming were inferred from the DNA itself. The sample holds approximately 45,000 clones; roughly 84% are singletons and the top ten take 14%. The CDR3 runs 15 residues. Unmatched junction bases numbered 13, after V lost 6 bases and J lost 6 bases. Per germline, CDR1 SNHLY and CDR2 FYNNEI. The sample taken for sequencing was peripheral blood. This clonotype was obtained from a human donor in a cohort sampled during active COVID-19. The V gene is TRBV2, the J gene TRBJ1-1; 7 bases align to TRBD1. The CDR3 bases are TGTGCCAGCAGGGAGCAACAGGGGCAGGCGGCTGAAGCTTTCTTT. The encoded protein is CASREQQGQAAEAFF.